The clone carrying this T cell receptor beta chain was seen only a few times. This sample stems from a study of blood T cells in healthy people across ages. With a J-beta primer mix and a sample-barcoded 5' primer, a second PCR ran about 6 to 11 cycles. In TCRdb, the 5' RACE reads were re-called with MiXCR into one record per CDR3 protein. Of 1.6 million or so distinct CDR3 sequences in the sample, almost 35% were seen once. J was trimmed by 4 bases and V by 0 bases; bases with no gene match: 4. The CDR3 contains 15 residues. Per germline, CDR1 SGHRS and CDR2 YFSETQ. The sequence derives from a woman aged 30 to 39 in good health. The sample taken for sequencing was blood. The chain couples TRBV5-1 to TRBJ1-1; 9 bases are shared with TRBD1. CDR3 amino acids: CASSLGLTGGTEAFF. In nucleotides, the CDR3 is TGCGCCAGCAGCTTGGGCCTGACAGGGGGCACTGAAGCTTTCTTT.